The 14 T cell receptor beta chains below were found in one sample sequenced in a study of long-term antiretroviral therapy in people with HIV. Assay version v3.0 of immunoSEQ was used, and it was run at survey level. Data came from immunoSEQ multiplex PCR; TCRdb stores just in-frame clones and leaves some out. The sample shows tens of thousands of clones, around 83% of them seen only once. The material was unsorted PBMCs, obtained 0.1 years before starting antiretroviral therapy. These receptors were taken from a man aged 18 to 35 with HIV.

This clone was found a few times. The CDR3 loop reads CASSVAPSGSLYEQYF. DNA for the CDR3: TGTGCCAGCAGCGTAGCTCCGAGCGGGAGTCTCTACGAGCAGTACTTC. J is TRBJ2-7 and V is TRBV9, with 8 bases fitting TRBD2. The junction had 8 bases not matched to a gene; V was cut back by 0 bases and J by 3 bases. This CDR3 contains 16 residues. CDR1 SGDLS and CDR2 YYNGEE come from the germline V gene.

The CDR3 nucleotides are TGTGCCAGCAGTTACCCTACAGGACAGAATCAGCCCCAGCATTTT. Translation gives CASSYPTGQNQPQHF. The rearrangement uses TRBV6-6 and TRBJ1-5; D may be TRBD1 (6 bases). The V end was cut by 2 bases, the J end by 4 bases, with 12 bases between. Germline CDR1 reads MNHNY; CDR2 reads SVGAGI (reference sequence). The CDR3 is 15 amino acids.

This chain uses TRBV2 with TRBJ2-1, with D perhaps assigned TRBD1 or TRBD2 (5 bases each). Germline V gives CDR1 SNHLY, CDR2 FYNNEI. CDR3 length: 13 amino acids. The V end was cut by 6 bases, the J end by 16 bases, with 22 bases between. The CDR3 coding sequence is TGTGCCAGCAGAAAAGGAGGAGCAGTGGGGCAATTCTTC. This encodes CASRKGGAVGQFF.

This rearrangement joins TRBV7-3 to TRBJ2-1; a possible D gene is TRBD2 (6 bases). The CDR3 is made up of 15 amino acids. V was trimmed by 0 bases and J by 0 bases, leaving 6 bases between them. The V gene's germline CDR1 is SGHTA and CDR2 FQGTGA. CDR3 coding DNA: TGTGCCAGCAGCTTAACCGGGAGCTCCTACAATGAGCAGTTCTTC. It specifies CASSLTGSSYNEQFF. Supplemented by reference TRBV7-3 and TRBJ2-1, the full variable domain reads GAGVSQTPSNKVTEKGKYVELRCDPISGHTALYWYRQSLGQGPEFLIYFQGTGAADDSGLPNDRFFAVRPEGSVSTLKIQRTERGDSAVYLCASSLTGSSYNEQFFGPGTRLTVL.

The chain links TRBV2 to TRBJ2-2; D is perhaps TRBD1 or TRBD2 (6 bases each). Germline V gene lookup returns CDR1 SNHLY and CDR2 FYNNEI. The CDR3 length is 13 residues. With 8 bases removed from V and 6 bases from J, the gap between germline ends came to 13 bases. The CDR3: CASAPRGAGELFF. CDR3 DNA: TGTGCCAGCGCGCCTAGGGGGGCCGGGGAGCTGTTTTTT.

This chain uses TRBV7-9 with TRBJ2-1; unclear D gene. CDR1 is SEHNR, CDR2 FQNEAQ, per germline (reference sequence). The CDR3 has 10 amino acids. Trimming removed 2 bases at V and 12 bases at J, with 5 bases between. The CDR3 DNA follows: TGTGCCAGCAGCTTACGTGGGCAGTTCTTC. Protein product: CASSLRGQFF.

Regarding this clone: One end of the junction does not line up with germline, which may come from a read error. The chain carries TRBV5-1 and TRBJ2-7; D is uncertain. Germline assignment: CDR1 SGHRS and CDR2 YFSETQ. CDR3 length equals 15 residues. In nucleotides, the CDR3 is TGCGCCAGCAGATTGGAAAGCAAAGAGGCCTACGAGCAGTACTTC. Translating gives CASRLESKEAYEQYF. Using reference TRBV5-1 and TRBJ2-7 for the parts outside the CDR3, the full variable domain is KAGVTQTPRYLIKTRGQQVTLSCSPISGHRSVSWYQQTPGQGLQFLFEYFSETQRNKGNFPGRFSGRQFSNSRSEMNVSTLELGDSALYLCASRLESKEAYEQYFGPGTRLTVT.

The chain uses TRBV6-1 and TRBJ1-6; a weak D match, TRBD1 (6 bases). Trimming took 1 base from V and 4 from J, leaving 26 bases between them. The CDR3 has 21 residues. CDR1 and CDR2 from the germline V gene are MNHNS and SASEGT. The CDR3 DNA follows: TGTGCCAGCAGTGAAGGGGTTCGTCTTGGACAGCTCACTACTTATAATTCACCCCTCCACTTT. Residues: CASSEGVRLGQLTTYNSPLHF.

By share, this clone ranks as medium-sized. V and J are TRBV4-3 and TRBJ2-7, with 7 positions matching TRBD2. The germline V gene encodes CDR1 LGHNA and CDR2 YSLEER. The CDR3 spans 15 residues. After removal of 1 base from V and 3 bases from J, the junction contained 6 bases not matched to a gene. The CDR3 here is CASSQVGLGDYEQYF. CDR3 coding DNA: TGCGCCAGCAGCCAAGTCGGACTAGGGGACTACGAGCAGTACTTC.

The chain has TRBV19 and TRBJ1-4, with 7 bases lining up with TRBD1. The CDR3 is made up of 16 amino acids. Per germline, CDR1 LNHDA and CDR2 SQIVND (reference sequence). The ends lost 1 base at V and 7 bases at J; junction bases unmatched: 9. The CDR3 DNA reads TGTGCCAGTAGTATAGGAGAGGGACAGTTGGGTGAAAAACTGTTTTTT. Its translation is CASSIGEGQLGEKLFF.

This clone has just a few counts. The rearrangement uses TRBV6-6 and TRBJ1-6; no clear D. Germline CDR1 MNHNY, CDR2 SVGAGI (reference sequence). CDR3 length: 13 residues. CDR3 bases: TGTGCTATCCAGAGCGCTCGGAATTCACCCCTCCACTTT. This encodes CAIQSARNSPLHF.

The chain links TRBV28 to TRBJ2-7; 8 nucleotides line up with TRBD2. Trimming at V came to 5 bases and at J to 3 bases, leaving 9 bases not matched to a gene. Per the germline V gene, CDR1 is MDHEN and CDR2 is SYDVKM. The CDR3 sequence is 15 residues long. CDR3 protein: CASSSGSNTGYEQYF. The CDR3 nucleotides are TGTGCCAGCAGTAGCGGGAGTAATACTGGCTACGAGCAGTACTTC. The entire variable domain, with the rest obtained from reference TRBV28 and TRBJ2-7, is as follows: DVKVTQSSRYLVKRTGEKVFLECVQDMDHENMFWYRQDPGLGLRLIYFSYDVKMKEKGDIPEGYSVSREKKERFSLILESASTNQTSMYLCASSSGSNTGYEQYFGPGTRLTVT.

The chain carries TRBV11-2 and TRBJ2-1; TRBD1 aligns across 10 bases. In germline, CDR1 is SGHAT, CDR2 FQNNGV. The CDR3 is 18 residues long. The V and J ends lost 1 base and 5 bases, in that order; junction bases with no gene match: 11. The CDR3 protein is CASSLVWFSGTGDNEQFF. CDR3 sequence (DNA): TGTGCCAGCAGCTTAGTTTGGTTTAGCGGGACAGGGGACAATGAGCAGTTCTTC.

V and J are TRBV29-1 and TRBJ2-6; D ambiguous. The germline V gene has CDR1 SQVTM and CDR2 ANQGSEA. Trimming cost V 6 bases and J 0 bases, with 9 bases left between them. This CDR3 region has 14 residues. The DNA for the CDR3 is TGCAGCGTAGAAACGAGCTCTGGGGCCAACGTCCTGACTTTC. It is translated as CSVETSSGANVLTF.